Each of the 28 T cell receptor beta chains below was sequenced from the same sample in a study of blood T cell repertoires in COVID-19. Libraries were prepared by immunoSEQ multiplex PCR; TCRdb keeps only in-frame clonotypes and omits some of them. This sample has a few hundred thousand clones, with 88% found just once. The sequenced material came from PBMCs or T cells enriched from blood (not recorded which). These receptors all stem from a woman aged 60 to 75 in a cohort exposed to, infected with or recovered from COVID-19 (not recorded which).

The rearrangement uses TRBV28 and TRBJ1-2; a possible D gene is TRBD1 (6 bases). CDR3 length equals 15 residues. V gave up 3 bases and J gave up 3 bases, with 14 bases separating them. Looked up from germline, CDR1 is MDHEN and CDR2 is SYDVKM. In DNA, the CDR3 is TGTGCCAGCAGTTTCCTTCGGGGGGCCTACTATGGCTACACCTTC. As protein: CASSFLRGAYYGYTF.

This clone was detected only a few times. At one end, the junction sequence differs from germline, possibly due to a read error. This chain uses TRBV7-9 with TRBJ2-2, with D unclear. Germline V gene lookup returns CDR1 SEHNR and CDR2 FQNEAQ (reference sequence). This CDR3 contains 16 residues. The CDR3: CASSVASGLNTGELFF. Written as DNA, the CDR3 is TGTGCCAGCAGCGTAGCCTCGGGTCTCAACACCGGGGAGCTGTTTTTT.

This sequence joins TRBV5-8 and TRBJ2-7; D perhaps matches TRBD1 (6 bases). The CDR3 has 14 amino acids. Germline-derived CDR1 and CDR2 are SGHTS and YDEGEE. V was trimmed by 2 bases and J by 2 bases, leaving 11 bases between them. CDR3 protein: CASSFRRGTYEQYF. The CDR3, as DNA: TGTGCCAGCAGCTTTCGCAGGGGAACCTACGAGCAGTACTTC.

V gene TRBV10-2 combines with J gene TRBJ1-2, with D uncertain. V was cut by 4 bases and J by 5 bases, with 11 bases left in between. CDR3 length: 13 amino acids. The V gene's germline CDR1 is WSHSY and CDR2 SAAADI. Here the CDR3 reads CASSGSSVYGYTF. The CDR3 nucleotides are TGCGCCAGCAGTGGGTCGTCTGTATATGGCTACACCTTC.

V usage is TRBV18 and J usage is TRBJ2-5; tentatively, D is TRBD2 (6 bases). The germline CDR1 and CDR2 sequences are KGHSH and LQKENI. V was cut by 4 bases and J by 1 base, with 10 bases left in between. The CDR3 has 14 amino acids. The CDR3 is CASSHRRAQETQYF. The CDR3, as DNA: TGTGCCAGCTCACACCGGAGGGCCCAAGAGACCCAGTACTTC.

The chain joins TRBV5-1 to TRBJ2-1; unclear D gene. The CDR3 is 11 amino acids. V was cut by 1 base and J by 9 bases, with 5 bases left in between. Germline V gene lookup returns CDR1 SGHRS and CDR2 YFSETQ. This chain's CDR3 is CASSLRLEQFF. The CDR3 nucleotides are TGCGCCAGCAGCTTGAGACTTGAGCAGTTCTTC.

The gene calls are TRBV6-5 and TRBJ2-7; 7 positions match TRBD2. This CDR3 has 16 residues. In germline, CDR1 is MNHEY, CDR2 SVGAGI. J gave up 0 bases and V 4 bases, and 9 bases lay outside the gene matches. CDR3 sequence reads: CASSLVGTTSSYEQYF. CDR3 DNA sequence: TGTGCCAGCAGTTTAGTAGGGACTACCTCCTCCTACGAGCAGTACTTC.

The gene calls are TRBV7-8 and TRBJ2-3; D possibly corresponds to TRBD2 (6 bases). Germline V lookup: CDR1 SGHVS, CDR2 FQNEAQ. The CDR3 sequence is 17 residues long. V was clipped by 2 bases and J by 0 bases, with 15 bases between them. The CDR3, as DNA: TGTGCCAGCAGCTTATACCCGGGGGTAACTAGCACAGATACGCAGTATTTT. This translates into CASSLYPGVTSTDTQYF.

The chain couples TRBV2 to TRBJ1-5; D ambiguous. This CDR3 region has 14 residues. The V gene lost 7 bases and the J gene lost 3 bases, with 13 bases spanning the gap. Germline loops: CDR1 SNHLY, CDR2 FYNNEI. CDR3: CASNPGALNQPQHF. The CDR3 region has the DNA TGTGCCAGCAATCCGGGAGCCCTCAATCAGCCCCAGCATTTT.

V is TRBV2 and J is TRBJ1-1; TRBD1 matches 11 bases. Germline CDR1 is SNHLY and CDR2 is FYNNEI. This CDR3 comprises 16 residues. With V trimmed by 1 base and J by 1 base, 2 bases remained unmatched. The CDR3, as DNA: TGTGCCAGCAGTGAAGGGACAGGGGGCTCGAACACTGAAGCTTTCTTT. Its translation: CASSEGTGGSNTEAFF.

DNA for the CDR3: TGTGCCAGCAGTGACGATCTGCGGGGGGGGAACACTGAAGCTTTCTTT. The encoded protein is CASSDDLRGGNTEAFF. The rearrangement links TRBV25-1 to TRBJ1-1, with D possibly being TRBD1 (5 bases). CDR1 is MGHDK and CDR2 is SYGVNS in the germline V gene. V lost 3 bases, J lost 1 base, and 15 bases lay in between. The CDR3 runs 16 residues.

The V gene is TRBV30, the J gene TRBJ2-6; TRBD1 is a possible D gene (6 bases). The CDR3 length is 15 residues. Germline V gives CDR1 GTSNPN, CDR2 SVGIG (reference sequence). V was clipped by 3 bases and J by 3 bases, with 12 bases between them. Written as DNA, the CDR3 is TGTGCCTGGAGCGACACAGGGAATGGGGCCAACGTCCTGACTTTC. Its translation is CAWSDTGNGANVLTF.

The chain carries TRBV7-9 and TRBJ2-1, with a tentative D call TRBD2 (5 bases). V dropped 5 bases and J dropped 8 bases, with 13 bases sitting between them. CDR1 SEHNR and CDR2 FQNEAQ come from the germline V gene (reference sequence). This CDR3 is built from 13 residues. The CDR3 sequence is CASSPSSSHEQFF. CDR3 nucleotide sequence: TGTGCCAGCAGCCCTTCTAGCAGCCATGAGCAGTTCTTC.

In this sample, this clone turned up a few times. V and J are TRBV7-2 and TRBJ2-7; perhaps TRBD1 as D (6 bases). CDR1 is SGHTA and CDR2 is FQGNSA in the germline V gene. V was clipped by 0 bases and J by 1 base, with 7 bases between them. The CDR3 has 14 amino acids. Written as DNA, the CDR3 is TGTGCCAGCAGCTTAGCCACAGGGTCCTACGAGCAGTACTTC. It yields the protein CASSLATGSYEQYF.

The CDR3 region has the DNA TGTGCCAGCAGTTATAACCGGGACAGGGGGCAGGGCTACACCTTC. It translates to CASSYNRDRGQGYTF. The V gene is TRBV2, the J gene TRBJ1-2; 12 nucleotides line up with TRBD1. V lost 5 bases and J lost 8; bases outside the gene matches: 9. The germline V gene has CDR1 SNHLY and CDR2 FYNNEI. This CDR3 contains 15 residues.

The rearrangement joins TRBV2 to TRBJ2-5; 7 bases map to TRBD1. V shed 5 bases, J shed 4 bases, and the junction held 10 bases outside the gene matches. This CDR3 spans 15 amino acids. CDR1 is SNHLY, CDR2 FYNNEI, per germline. CDR3 sequence: CASSHNRGELETQYF. The CDR3 region has the DNA TGTGCCAGCAGTCACAACAGGGGAGAGTTAGAGACCCAGTACTTC.

On this clone: The sample has other DNA sequences that encode this CDR3 too. The V call is TRBV9, the J call TRBJ1-4, with 8 positions matching TRBD1. Germline V gene lookup returns CDR1 SGDLS and CDR2 YYNGEE. The V and J ends lost 1 base and 8 bases, in that order; junction bases with no gene match: 7. The CDR3 length is 15 residues. The CDR3 reads CASSVSDRVDEKLFF. CDR3 sequence (DNA): TGTGCCAGCAGCGTATCGGACAGGGTGGACGAAAAACTGTTTTTT.

This clone was recorded once. V gene TRBV19 combines with J gene TRBJ2-1, with D possibly being TRBD2 (6 bases). The V gene's germline CDR1 is LNHDA and CDR2 SQIVND (reference sequence). The CDR3 loop spans 14 amino acids. V lost 9 bases and J lost 3, with 15 bases in between. CDR3 DNA sequence: TGTGCCAGCTCGGGAGATCTGGGCTACAATGAGCAGTTCTTC. Its translation: CASSGDLGYNEQFF.

This chain links TRBV18 with TRBJ1-2, with D tentatively TRBD1 (5 bases). V gave up 2 bases and J gave up 5 bases, with 9 bases separating them. Germline-derived CDR1 and CDR2 are KGHSH and LQKENI. CDR3 length: 13 amino acids. CDR3 loop: CASSPDSIYGYTF. In nucleotides, the CDR3 is TGTGCCAGCTCACCAGACAGTATTTATGGCTACACCTTC.

The chain joins TRBV5-1 to TRBJ2-1, with D perhaps TRBD2 (5 bases). With 0 bases removed from V and 5 bases from J, the gap between germline ends came to 12 bases. This CDR3 has 15 amino acids. Germline loops: CDR1 SGHRS, CDR2 YFSETQ. CDR3 region: CASSLGGRADNEQFF. In DNA form, the CDR3 reads TGCGCCAGCAGCTTGGGAGGGAGAGCGGACAATGAGCAGTTCTTC.

The chain has TRBV6-5 and TRBJ2-7, with D perhaps TRBD1 (5 bases). Germline V gene lookup returns CDR1 MNHEY and CDR2 SVGAGI. V lost 4 bases and J lost 0, with 13 bases in between. The CDR3 spans 15 residues. CDR3 region: CASSFRQISSYEQYF. The DNA of the CDR3 is TGTGCCAGCAGTTTTCGACAGATTTCCTCCTACGAGCAGTACTTC.

The chain is built from TRBV11-2 and TRBJ2-5; 13 nucleotides agree with TRBD2. Germline trimming cut 5 bases from V and 2 bases from J; bases unmatched to any gene: 11. Germline CDR1 SGHAT, CDR2 FQNNGV. The CDR3 is made up of 18 amino acids. In DNA form, the CDR3 reads TGTGCCAGCAGCCGGGGAGGGACTAGCGGGGATCTTCAAGAGACCCAGTACTTC. The encoded protein is CASSRGGTSGDLQETQYF.

CDR3 protein: CATSRDLGAGNTIYF. The CDR3 region has the DNA TGTGCCACCAGCAGAGATCTCGGGGCTGGAAACACCATATATTTT. V is TRBV15 and J is TRBJ1-3; D uncertain. CDR3 length: 15 residues. Per the germline V gene, CDR1 is LNHNV and CDR2 is YYDKDF (reference sequence). The V end lost 0 bases, the J end lost 2 bases, and 8 bases lay between the germline ends.

The J gene is TRBJ2-1, the V gene TRBV29-1; no definite D call. Germline values: CDR1 SQVTM, CDR2 ANQGSEA. This CDR3 region has 14 residues. V dropped 4 bases and J dropped 0 bases, with 10 bases sitting between them. In nucleotides, the CDR3 is TGCAGCGTTGCTAGGAGAGGCTCCTACAATGAGCAGTTCTTC. This codes for CSVARRGSYNEQFF.

The chain couples TRBV7-2 to TRBJ2-5; D is uncertain. CDR3 length: 13 amino acids. With 5 bases removed from V and 2 bases from J, the gap between germline ends came to 9 bases. Per the germline V gene, CDR1 is SGHTA and CDR2 is FQGNSA. The CDR3: CASSATRQETQYF. Written as DNA, the CDR3 is TGTGCCAGCAGCGCCACCAGACAAGAGACCCAGTACTTC.

This clone was observed a handful of times. The chain couples TRBV5-6 to TRBJ2-1, with a possible D match to TRBD2 (6 bases). Between the trimmed V and J ends, which lost 5 bases and 5 bases, there was a span of 17 bases. CDR3 size: 15 residues. Germline CDR1 SGHDT, CDR2 YYEEEE. DNA for the CDR3: TGTGCCAGCAGACCGGAGGGTTGGGGAGACAATGAGCAGTTCTTC. Translated, it gives CASRPEGWGDNEQFF.

The rearrangement links TRBV25-1 to TRBJ2-5; D call uncertain. Trimming pared 0 bases from V and 4 bases from J, leaving 3 bases between. The CDR3 spans 12 residues. CDR1 MGHDK and CDR2 SYGVNS come from the germline V gene. The CDR3 here is CASSEYLETQYF. The CDR3 nucleotides read TGTGCCAGCAGTGAATATCTAGAGACCCAGTACTTC.

V is TRBV19 and J is TRBJ1-5, with D maybe TRBD1 (5 bases). V gave up 10 bases and J gave up 6 bases, with 16 bases separating them. Germline lookup yields CDR1 LNHDA and CDR2 SQIVND (reference sequence). The CDR3 length is 13 residues. CDR3 protein: CATRLYGGQPQHF. The CDR3 DNA is TGTGCCACCCGGCTCTACGGGGGTCAGCCCCAGCATTTT.